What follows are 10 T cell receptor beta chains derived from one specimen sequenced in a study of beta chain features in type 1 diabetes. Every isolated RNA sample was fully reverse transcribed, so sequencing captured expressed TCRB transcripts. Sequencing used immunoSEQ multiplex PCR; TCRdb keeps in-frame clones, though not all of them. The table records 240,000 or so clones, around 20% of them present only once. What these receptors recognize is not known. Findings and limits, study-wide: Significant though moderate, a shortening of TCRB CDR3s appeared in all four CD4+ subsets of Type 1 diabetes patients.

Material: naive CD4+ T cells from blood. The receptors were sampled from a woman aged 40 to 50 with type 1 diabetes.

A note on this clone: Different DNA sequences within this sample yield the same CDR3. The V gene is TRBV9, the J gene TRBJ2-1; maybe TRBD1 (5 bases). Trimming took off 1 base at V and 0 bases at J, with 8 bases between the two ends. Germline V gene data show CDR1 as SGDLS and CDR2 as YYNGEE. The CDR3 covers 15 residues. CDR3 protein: CASSVQGSSYNEQFF. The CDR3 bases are TGTGCCAGCAGCGTACAGGGAAGCTCCTACAATGAGCAGTTCTTC.

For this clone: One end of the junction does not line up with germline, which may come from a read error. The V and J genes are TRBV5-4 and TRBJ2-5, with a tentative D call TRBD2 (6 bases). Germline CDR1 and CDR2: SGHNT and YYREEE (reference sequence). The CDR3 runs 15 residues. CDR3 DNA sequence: TGTGCCAGCAGGTTGGGACTCTCTGGGGCAGAGACCCAGTACTTC. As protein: CASRLGLSGAETQYF.

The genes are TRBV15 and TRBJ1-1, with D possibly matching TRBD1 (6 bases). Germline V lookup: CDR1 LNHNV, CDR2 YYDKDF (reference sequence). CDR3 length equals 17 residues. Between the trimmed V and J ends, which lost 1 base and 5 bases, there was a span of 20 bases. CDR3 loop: CATSRGKAGGKRTEAFF. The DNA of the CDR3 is TGTGCCACCAGCAGAGGAAAGGCGGGGGGCAAGAGGACTGAAGCTTTCTTT.

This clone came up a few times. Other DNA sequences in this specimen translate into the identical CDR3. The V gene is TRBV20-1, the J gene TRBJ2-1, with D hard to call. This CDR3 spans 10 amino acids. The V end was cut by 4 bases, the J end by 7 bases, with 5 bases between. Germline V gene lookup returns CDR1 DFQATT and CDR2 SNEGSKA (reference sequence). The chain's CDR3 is CSATTNEQFF. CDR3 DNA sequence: TGCAGTGCTACCACTAATGAGCAGTTCTTC.

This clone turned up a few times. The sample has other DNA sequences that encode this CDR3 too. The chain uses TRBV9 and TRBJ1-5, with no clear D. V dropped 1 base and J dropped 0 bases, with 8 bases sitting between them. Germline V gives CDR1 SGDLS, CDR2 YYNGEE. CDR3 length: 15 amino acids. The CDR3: CASSVTGDSNQPQHF. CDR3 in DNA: TGTGCCAGCAGCGTAACCGGGGATAGCAATCAGCCCCAGCATTTT.

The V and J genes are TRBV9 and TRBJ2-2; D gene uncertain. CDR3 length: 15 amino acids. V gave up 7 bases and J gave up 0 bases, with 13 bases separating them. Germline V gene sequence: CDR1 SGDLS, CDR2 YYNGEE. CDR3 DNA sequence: TGTGCCAGCGCGAAGAGGCAGCCGAACACCGGGGAGCTGTTTTTT. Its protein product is CASAKRQPNTGELFF.

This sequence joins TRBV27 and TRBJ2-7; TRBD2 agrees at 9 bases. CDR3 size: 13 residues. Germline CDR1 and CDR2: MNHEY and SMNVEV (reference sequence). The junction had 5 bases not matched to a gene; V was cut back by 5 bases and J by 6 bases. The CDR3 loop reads CASSRLAGSEQYF. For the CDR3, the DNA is TGTGCCAGCAGTCGCCTAGCGGGGAGCGAGCAGTACTTC.

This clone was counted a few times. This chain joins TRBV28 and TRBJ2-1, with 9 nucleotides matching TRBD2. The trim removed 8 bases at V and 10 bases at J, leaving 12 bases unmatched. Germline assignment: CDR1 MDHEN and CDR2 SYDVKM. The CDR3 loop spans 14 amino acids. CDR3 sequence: CASLTPGLAEEQFF. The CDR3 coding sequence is TGTGCCAGCTTGACACCGGGACTAGCCGAGGAGCAGTTCTTC.

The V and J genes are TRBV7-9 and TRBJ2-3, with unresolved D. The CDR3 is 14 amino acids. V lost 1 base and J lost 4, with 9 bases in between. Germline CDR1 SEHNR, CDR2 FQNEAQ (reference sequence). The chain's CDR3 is CASSLGLDADTQYF. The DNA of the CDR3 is TGTGCCAGCAGCTTAGGTCTAGACGCAGATACGCAGTATTTT. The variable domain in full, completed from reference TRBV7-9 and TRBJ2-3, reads DTGVSQNPRHKITKRGQNVTFRCDPISEHNRLYWYRQTLGQGPEFLTYFQNEAQLEKSRLLSDRFSAERPKGSFSTLEIQRTEQGDSAMYLCASSLGLDADTQYFGPGTRLTVL.

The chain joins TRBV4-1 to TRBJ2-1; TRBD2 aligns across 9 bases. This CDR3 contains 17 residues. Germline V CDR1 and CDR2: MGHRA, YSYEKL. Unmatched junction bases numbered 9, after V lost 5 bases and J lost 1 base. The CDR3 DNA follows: TGCGCCAGCAGCGAGCGAGCGGGAGGACCTTCCTACAATGAGCAGTTCTTC. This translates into CASSERAGGPSYNEQFF.